The entry that follows covers one TCR beta chain sequence. Its antigen is unknown. The data belong to a study of cytomegalovirus exposure and HLA in healthy donors. Whole-study findings and limits: The availability of immune exposure information extended only to CMV serostatus.

The PCR used 60 Vbeta and 13 Jbeta primers. Method: immunoSEQ multiplex PCR; TCRdb's copy keeps in-frame clones and lacks some. This sample carries 170,000 or so clones, approximately 84% of them seen once, and the ten largest clones take roughly 6.3%. V shed 4 bases and J 5 bases; nucleotides not matched to a gene: 4. The germline CDR1 and CDR2 sequences are MNHEY and SMNVEV (reference sequence). The CDR3 is 15 amino acids. This clonotype was sampled from a male donor in good health and CMV-seropositive. The chain recombines TRBV27 with TRBJ2-5, with 13 bases aligning to TRBD2. Sample: PBMCs. CDR3 amino acids: CASSSRLAGGETQYF. In DNA form, the CDR3 reads TGTGCCAGCAGTTCGCGACTAGCGGGAGGCGAGACCCAGTACTTC.